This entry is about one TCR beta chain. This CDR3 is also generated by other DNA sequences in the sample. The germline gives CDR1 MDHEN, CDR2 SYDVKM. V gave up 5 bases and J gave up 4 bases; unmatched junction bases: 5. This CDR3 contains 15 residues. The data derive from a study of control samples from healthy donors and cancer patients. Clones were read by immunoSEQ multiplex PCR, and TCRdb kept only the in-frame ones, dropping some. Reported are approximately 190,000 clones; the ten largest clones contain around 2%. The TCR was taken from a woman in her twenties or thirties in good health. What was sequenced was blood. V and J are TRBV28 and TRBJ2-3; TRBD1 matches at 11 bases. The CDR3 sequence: CASSTPGQGADTQYF. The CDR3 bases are TGTGCCAGCAGTACTCCGGGACAGGGGGCAGATACGCAGTATTTT.